This TCR beta chain was recovered during a study of immune heterogeneity within non-small cell lung tumors. With 32 V and 13 J primers, multiplex PCR amplified the TCR beta CDR3. TCRdb fed the multiplex PCR reads into MiXCR, producing one record per CDR3 protein. The sample shows a few thousand distinct CDR3 sequences, around 26% of them seen only once. The CDR3 consists of 16 residues. Germline V gene lookup returns CDR1 DFQATT and CDR2 SNEGSKA (reference sequence). Unmatched junction bases numbered 5, after V lost 0 bases and J lost 2 bases. By frequency in the sample, this clonotype is medium-sized. Template input, which was bulk tumor genomic DNA, totaled approximately 640 ng per sample. Biopsy collection occurred during surgery, with several far-apart biopsies per primary tumor. Samples came from untreated patients having curative surgery for newly diagnosed non-small cell lung cancer.

The specimen was lung tumor tissue. The receptor's source is a man aged 60-69 years with non-small cell lung cancer. The V gene is TRBV20-1, the J gene TRBJ2-3; 10 bases agree with TRBD2. The CDR3 sequence is CSARDRSGRATDTQYF. CDR3 bases: TGCAGTGCTAGAGATCGGAGCGGGAGGGCCACAGATACGCAGTATTTT.